This is a list of T cell receptor beta chains from one sample in a study of spatial heterogeneity in lung cancer. TCRdb ran MiXCR on the 5' RACE reads and lists one entry per CDR3 protein. The sample lists 7,500 or so distinct CDR3 sequences, more than 13% occurring once. This specimen consisted of lung tumor tissue, obtained at surgery. The receptors were gathered from a female donor with early-stage non-small cell lung cancer. The CDR3 runs from the conserved cysteine through the conserved F or W. The D gene is left open where the match is weak. Clone size appears in some rows only: once, few, many, or a class for an expanded clone.

J gene	D gene	clone size	V gene	CDR3 length	CDR3 protein	CDR3 DNA
TRBJ1-4	TRBD1	medium-sized	TRBV4-2	15	CASSVLGQGGEKLFF	TGTGCCAGCAGCGTCCTGGGACAGGGGGGTGAAAAACTGTTTTTT
TRBJ1-5	-	many	TRBV6-2/TRBV6-3	12	CATREGNQPQHF	TGTGCCACCAGGGAGGGCAATCAGCCCCAGCATTTT
TRBJ2-7	-	-	TRBV18	13	CASSPGLRHEQYF	TGTGCCAGCTCACCGGGGCTACGGCACGAGCAGTACTTC
TRBJ1-5	-	many	TRBV5-1	13	CASSLNRDQPQHF	TGCGCCAGCAGCTTGAACAGAGATCAGCCCCAGCATTTT
TRBJ2-7	-	medium-sized	TRBV27	14	CASSRQGRSYEQYF	TGTGCCAGCAGCCGGCAGGGGAGGTCCTACGAGCAGTACTTC
TRBJ2-5	-	many	TRBV5-6	12	CASSLGTLIQYF	TGTGCCAGCAGCTTGGGGACTTTAATTCAGTACTTC
TRBJ2-7	TRBD1	many	TRBV9	12	CASSVTGNEQYF	TGTGCCAGCAGCGTGACAGGGAACGAGCAGTACTTC
TRBJ1-6	TRBD1	medium-sized	TRBV4-1	16	CASSGVSGRGASPLHF	TGCGCCAGCAGTGGGGTGAGTGGCAGGGGGGCTTCACCCCTCCACTTT
TRBJ2-3	TRBD1	medium-sized	TRBV28	14	CASSMTGSTDTQYF	TGTGCCAGCAGTATGACAGGGAGCACAGATACGCAGTATTTT
TRBJ2-1	TRBD2	many	TRBV5-1	14	CASSPRGAYNEQFF	TGCGCCAGCAGCCCGCGGGGGGCCTACAATGAGCAGTTCTTC
TRBJ2-3	-	many	TRBV7-8	14	CASSLYAGSDTQYF	TGTGCCAGCAGCTTATATGCAGGGTCAGATACGCAGTATTTT
TRBJ2-7	-	-	TRBV5-1	11	CASSASYEQYF	TGCGCCAGCAGCGCCTCCTACGAGCAGTACTTC
TRBJ2-6	-	many	TRBV21-1	17	CASSKVGVSTGANVLTF	TGTGCCAGCAGCAAAGTAGGGGTATCGACTGGGGCCAACGTCCTGACTTTC
TRBJ2-1	-	medium-sized	TRBV4-1	15	CASSQAGGFLGEQFF	TGCGCCAGCAGCCAAGCTGGGGGCTTTTTAGGTGAGCAGTTCTTC
TRBJ2-5	TRBD1	many	TRBV11-2	15	CASSSSPHRGETQYF	TGTGCCAGCAGCTCGAGCCCCCACAGGGGGGAGACCCAGTACTTC
TRBJ1-2	-	many	TRBV4-1	15	CASSQASKAGYGYTF	TGCGCCAGCAGCCAAGCCTCCAAAGCAGGCTATGGCTACACCTTC
TRBJ1-2	TRBD1	many	TRBV6-5	14	CASSYAGTGQGYTF	TGTGCCAGCAGTTACGCCGGGACAGGGCAAGGCTACACCTTC
TRBJ1-2	-	many	TRBV6-2/TRBV6-3	10	CASFAYGYTF	TGTGCCAGTTTCGCCTATGGCTACACCTTC
TRBJ2-3	-	many	TRBV27	12	CASSRDLDTQYF	TGTGCCAGCAGTCGGGACTTAGATACGCAGTATTTT
TRBJ2-5	TRBD2	many	TRBV20-1	15	CSASGDYRIPGTQYF	TGCAGTGCTAGCGGGGACTATCGAATCCCCGGGACCCAGTACTTC
TRBJ2-5	-	-	TRBV5-4	14	CASSSTGLKETQYF	TGTGCCAGCAGCTCAACGGGGCTGAAAGAGACCCAGTACTTC
TRBJ2-3	-	medium-sized	TRBV18	12	CASSSSTDTQYF	TGTGCCAGCTCATCTAGTACAGATACGCAGTATTTT
TRBJ2-7	-	many	TRBV7-2	13	CASSLWGVYEQYF	TGTGCCAGCAGCTTATGGGGGGTTTACGAGCAGTACTTC
TRBJ1-2	-	many	TRBV27	13	CASSLAQGDGYTF	TGTGCCAGCAGTTTGGCGCAGGGAGATGGCTACACCTTC
TRBJ1-4	-	many	TRBV4-2	16	CASSQDRSVKGEKLFF	TGTGCCAGCAGCCAAGATCGAAGTGTTAAGGGGGAAAAACTGTTTTTT
TRBJ1-6	-	-	TRBV6-5	16	CASSYSKDSGNSPLHF	TGTGCCAGCAGTTACTCTAAGGACAGCGGCAATTCACCCCTCCACTTT
TRBJ2-2	TRBD2	few	TRBV6-2/TRBV6-3	15	CASNRLAGVTGELFF	TGTGCCAGCAACCGCCTAGCGGGAGTCACCGGGGAGCTGTTTTTT
TRBJ2-1	-	many	TRBV6-6	12	CASSPPAQEQFF	TGTGCCAGCAGCCCCCCAGCTCAAGAGCAGTTCTTC
TRBJ2-3	-	medium-sized	TRBV27	14	CASSLRSAPDTQYF	TGTGCCAGCAGTTTACGCAGTGCTCCAGATACGCAGTATTTT
TRBJ2-2	-	many	TRBV7-9	15	CASPGGRRDTGELFF	TGTGCCAGCCCTGGGGGCCGCCGGGACACCGGGGAGCTGTTTTTT
TRBJ1-5	-	medium-sized	TRBV7-2	14	CASSLHQGGQPQHF	TGTGCCAGCAGCTTACACCAGGGAGGGCAGCCCCAGCATTTT
TRBJ1-5	-	medium-sized	TRBV2	13	CASRNSWVQPQHF	TGTGCCAGCAGAAACAGCTGGGTCCAGCCCCAGCATTTT
TRBJ1-5	TRBD1	medium-sized	TRBV4-2	15	CASSQGSTGDQPQHF	TGTGCCAGCAGCCAAGGCTCGACAGGGGATCAGCCCCAGCATTTT
TRBJ1-1	-	many	TRBV20-1	16	CSAQPPGREGNTEAFF	TGCAGTGCCCAACCACCGGGGAGGGAGGGAAACACTGAAGCTTTCTTT
TRBJ2-7	TRBD2	many	TRBV5-1	14	CASSPLAKVFEQYF	TGCGCCAGCAGCCCACTAGCGAAGGTCTTCGAGCAGTACTTC
TRBJ2-2	-	many	TRBV4-1	14	CASSRPINTGELFF	TGCGCCAGCAGCCGCCCGATCAACACCGGGGAGCTGTTTTTT
TRBJ2-5	-	medium-sized	TRBV27	15	CASSSMPGSHQTQYF	TGTGCCAGCTCCTCGATGCCCGGCAGTCATCAGACCCAGTACTTC
TRBJ2-7	-	medium-sized	TRBV20-1	12	CSARLSSYEQYF	TGCAGTGCTAGATTGAGCTCCTACGAGCAGTACTTC
TRBJ1-1	-	-	TRBV7-2	13	CASSLGMNTEAFF	TGTGCCAGCAGCTTAGGGATGAACACTGAAGCTTTCTTT
TRBJ2-3	-	many	TRBV27	13	CASRLQGTDTQYF	TGTGCCAGCAGACTACAAGGCACAGATACGCAGTATTTT
TRBJ1-1	TRBD1	-	TRBV6-6	16	CASSDPGQGRLAEAFF	TGTGCCAGCAGTGATCCGGGACAGGGAAGGTTGGCTGAAGCTTTCTTT
TRBJ1-1	-	medium-sized	TRBV20-1	13	CSATTGANTEAFF	TGCAGTGCTACTACTGGAGCGAACACTGAAGCTTTCTTT
TRBJ1-1	-	medium-sized	TRBV20-1	13	CSARQDGNTEAFF	TGCAGTGCTAGACAGGACGGGAACACTGAAGCTTTCTTT
TRBJ2-5	-	medium-sized	TRBV5-1	15	CASSPALGAQETQYF	TGCGCCAGCAGCCCCGCATTGGGCGCGCAAGAGACCCAGTACTTC
TRBJ2-3	-	medium-sized	TRBV20-1	11	CSARDGRAQYF	TGCAGTGCTAGAGACGGGCGGGCGCAGTATTTT
TRBJ1-6	-	many	TRBV19	17	CASSKPSRRGLNSPLHF	TGTGCCAGTAGTAAACCCTCAAGAAGGGGTTTGAATTCACCCCTCCACTTT
TRBJ2-3	TRBD2	many	TRBV20-1	14	CSGRMQGGTDTQYF	TGCAGTGGTAGGATGCAGGGAGGGACAGATACGCAGTATTTT
TRBJ1-4	-	large	TRBV6-1	14	CASSDIATNEKLFF	TGTGCCAGCTCCGACATCGCAACTAATGAAAAACTGTTTTTT
TRBJ2-7	-	-	TRBV28	12	CASSSPSYEQYF	TGTGCCAGCAGTTCCCCCTCCTACGAGCAGTACTTC
TRBJ2-7	-	medium-sized	TRBV19	16	CASSIGPAYGVYEQYF	TGTGCCAGTAGTATAGGACCGGCGTACGGGGTCTACGAGCAGTACTTC
TRBJ1-2	TRBD1	medium-sized	TRBV19	15	CASLTNSGTAYGYTF	TGTGCCAGTTTAACAAATTCCGGGACAGCCTATGGCTACACCTTC
TRBJ1-1	-	medium-sized	TRBV6-6	14	CASSYSIEGSEAFF	TGTGCCAGCAGTTACTCGATCGAAGGGTCGGAAGCTTTCTTT
TRBJ1-2	-	many	TRBV2	11	CASRGWDGYTF	TGTGCCAGCAGAGGTTGGGATGGCTACACCTTC
TRBJ2-5	-	medium-sized	TRBV7-3	11	CASSGGETQYF	TGTGCCAGCAGCGGAGGAGAGACCCAGTACTTC